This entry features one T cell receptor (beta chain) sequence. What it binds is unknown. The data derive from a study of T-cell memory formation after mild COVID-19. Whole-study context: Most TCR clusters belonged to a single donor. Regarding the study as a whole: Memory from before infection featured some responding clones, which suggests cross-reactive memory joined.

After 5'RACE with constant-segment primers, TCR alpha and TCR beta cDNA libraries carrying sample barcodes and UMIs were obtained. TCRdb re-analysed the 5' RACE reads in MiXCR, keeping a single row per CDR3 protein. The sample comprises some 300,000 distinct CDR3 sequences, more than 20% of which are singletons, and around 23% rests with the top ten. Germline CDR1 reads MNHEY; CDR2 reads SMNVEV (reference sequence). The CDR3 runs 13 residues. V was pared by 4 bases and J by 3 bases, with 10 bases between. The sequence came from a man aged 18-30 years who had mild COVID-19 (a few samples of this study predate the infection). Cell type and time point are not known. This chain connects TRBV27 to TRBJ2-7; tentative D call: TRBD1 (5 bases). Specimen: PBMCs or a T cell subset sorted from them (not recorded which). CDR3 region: CASSSGNDYEQYF. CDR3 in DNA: TGTGCCAGCAGTTCAGGGAACGACTACGAGCAGTACTTC.